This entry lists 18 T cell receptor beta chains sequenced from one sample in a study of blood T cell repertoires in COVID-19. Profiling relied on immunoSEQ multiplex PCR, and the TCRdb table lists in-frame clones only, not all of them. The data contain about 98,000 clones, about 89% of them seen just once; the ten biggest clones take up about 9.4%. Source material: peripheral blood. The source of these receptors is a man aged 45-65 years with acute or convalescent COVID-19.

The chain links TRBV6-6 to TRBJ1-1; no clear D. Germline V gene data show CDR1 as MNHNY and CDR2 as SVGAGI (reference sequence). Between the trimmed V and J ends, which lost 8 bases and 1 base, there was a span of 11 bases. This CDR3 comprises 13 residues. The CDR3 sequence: CASSWGENTEAFF. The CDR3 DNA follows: TGTGCCAGCTCTTGGGGAGAGAACACTGAAGCTTTCTTT.

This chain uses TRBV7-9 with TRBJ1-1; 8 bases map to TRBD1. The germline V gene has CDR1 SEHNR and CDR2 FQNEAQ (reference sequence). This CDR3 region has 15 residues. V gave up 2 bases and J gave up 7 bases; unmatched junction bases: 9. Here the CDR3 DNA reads TGTGCCAGCAGCTTACTTCAGGGGGCTGGAGGTGAAGCTTTCTTT. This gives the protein CASSLLQGAGGEAFF. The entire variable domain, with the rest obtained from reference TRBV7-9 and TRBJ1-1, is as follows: DTGVSQNPRHKITKRGQNVTFRCDPISEHNRLYWYRQTLGQGPEFLTYFQNEAQLEKSRLLSDRFSAERPKGSFSTLEIQRTEQGDSAMYLCASSLLQGAGGEAFFGQGTRLTVV.

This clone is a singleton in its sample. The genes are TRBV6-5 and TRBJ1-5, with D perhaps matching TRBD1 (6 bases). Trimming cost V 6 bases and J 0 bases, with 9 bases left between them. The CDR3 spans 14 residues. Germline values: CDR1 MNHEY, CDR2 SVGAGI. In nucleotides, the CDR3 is TGTGCCAGCAGACCGGACAGTAGCAATCAGCCCCAGCATTTT. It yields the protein CASRPDSSNQPQHF.

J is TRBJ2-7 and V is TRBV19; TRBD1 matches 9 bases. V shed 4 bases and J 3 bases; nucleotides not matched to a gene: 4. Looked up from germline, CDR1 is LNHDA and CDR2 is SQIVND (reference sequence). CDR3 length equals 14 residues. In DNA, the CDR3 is TGTGCCAGTAGTACCCGACAGGGGGGCTACGAGCAGTACTTC. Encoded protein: CASSTRQGGYEQYF.

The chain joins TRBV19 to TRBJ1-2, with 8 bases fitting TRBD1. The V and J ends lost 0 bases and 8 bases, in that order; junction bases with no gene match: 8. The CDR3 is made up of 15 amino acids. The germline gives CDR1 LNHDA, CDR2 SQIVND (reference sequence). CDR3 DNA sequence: TGTGCCAGTAGTATAGATCAGGGGGCGCTTGGAGGCTACACCTTC. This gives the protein CASSIDQGALGGYTF.

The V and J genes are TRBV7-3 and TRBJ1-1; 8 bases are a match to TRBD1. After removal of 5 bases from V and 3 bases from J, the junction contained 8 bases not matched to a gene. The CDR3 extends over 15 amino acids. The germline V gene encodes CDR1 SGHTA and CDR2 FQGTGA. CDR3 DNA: TGTGCCAGCAGCATCAGGGGGCAGGGGGACACTGAAGCTTTCTTT. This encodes CASSIRGQGDTEAFF.

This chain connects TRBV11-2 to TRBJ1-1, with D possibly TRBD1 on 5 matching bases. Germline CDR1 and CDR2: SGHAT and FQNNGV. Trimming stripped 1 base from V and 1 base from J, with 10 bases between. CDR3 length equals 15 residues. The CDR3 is CASSLAAGKNTEAFF. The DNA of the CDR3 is TGTGCCAGCAGCTTAGCGGCAGGGAAGAACACTGAAGCTTTCTTT. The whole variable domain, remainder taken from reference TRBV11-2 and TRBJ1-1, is EAGVAQSPRYKIIEKRQSVAFWCNPISGHATLYWYQQILGQGPKLLIQFQNNGVVDDSQLPKDRFSAERLKGVDSTLKIQPAKLEDSAVYLCASSLAAGKNTEAFFGQGTRLTVV.

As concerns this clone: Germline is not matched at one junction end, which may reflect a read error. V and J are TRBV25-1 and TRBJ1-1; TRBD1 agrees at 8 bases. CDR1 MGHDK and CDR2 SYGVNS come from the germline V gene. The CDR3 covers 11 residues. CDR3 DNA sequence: TGTGCCAGCAGACGGACAGGGTACTTTAACTTT. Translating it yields CASRRTGYFNF.

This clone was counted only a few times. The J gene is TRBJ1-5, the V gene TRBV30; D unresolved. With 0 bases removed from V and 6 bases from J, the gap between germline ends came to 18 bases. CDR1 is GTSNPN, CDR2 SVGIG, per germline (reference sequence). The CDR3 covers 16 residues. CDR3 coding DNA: TGTGCCTGGAGTGTAGGTGGAGCGGGAATCCCTCAGCCCCAGCATTTT. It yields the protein CAWSVGGAGIPQPQHF.

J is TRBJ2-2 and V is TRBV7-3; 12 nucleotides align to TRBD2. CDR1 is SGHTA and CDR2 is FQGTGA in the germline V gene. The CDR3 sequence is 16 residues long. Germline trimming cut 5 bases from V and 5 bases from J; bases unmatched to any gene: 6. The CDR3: CASSPSGRAGTGELFF. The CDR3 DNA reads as TGTGCCAGCAGCCCTAGCGGGAGGGCGGGGACCGGGGAGCTGTTTTTT.

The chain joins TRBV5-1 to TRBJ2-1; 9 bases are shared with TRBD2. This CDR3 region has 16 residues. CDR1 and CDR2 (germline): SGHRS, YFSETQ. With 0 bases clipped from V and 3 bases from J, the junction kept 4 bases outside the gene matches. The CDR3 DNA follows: TGCGCCAGCAGCTTGGCCGCTAGCGGGGTCTACAATGAGCAGTTCTTC. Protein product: CASSLAASGVYNEQFF.

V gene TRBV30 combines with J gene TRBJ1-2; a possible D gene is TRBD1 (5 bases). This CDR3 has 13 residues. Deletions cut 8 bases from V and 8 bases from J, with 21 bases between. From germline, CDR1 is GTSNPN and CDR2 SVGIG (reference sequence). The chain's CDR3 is CATPRVGLRGYTF. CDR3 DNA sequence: TGTGCCACACCCAGGGTCGGGCTTAGAGGCTACACCTTC.

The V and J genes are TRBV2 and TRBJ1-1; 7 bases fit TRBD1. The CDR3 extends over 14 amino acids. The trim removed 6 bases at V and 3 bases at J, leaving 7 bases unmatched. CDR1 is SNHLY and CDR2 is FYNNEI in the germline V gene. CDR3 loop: CASRRQGVDTEAFF. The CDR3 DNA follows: TGTGCCAGCAGACGACAGGGAGTGGACACTGAAGCTTTCTTT.

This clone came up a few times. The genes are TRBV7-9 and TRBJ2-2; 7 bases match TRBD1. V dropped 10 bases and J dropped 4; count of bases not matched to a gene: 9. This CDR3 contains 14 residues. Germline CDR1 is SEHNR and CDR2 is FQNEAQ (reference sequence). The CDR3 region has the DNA TGTGCCACCAAAAACAGGGGCGTCACCGGGGAGCTGTTTTTT. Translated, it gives CATKNRGVTGELFF.

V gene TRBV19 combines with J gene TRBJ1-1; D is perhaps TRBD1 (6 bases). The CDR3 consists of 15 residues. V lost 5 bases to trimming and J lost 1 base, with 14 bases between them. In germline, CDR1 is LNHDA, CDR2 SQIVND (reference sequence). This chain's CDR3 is CASSPSDRRNTEAFF. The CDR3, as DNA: TGTGCCAGTAGTCCCTCCGACAGGAGGAACACTGAAGCTTTCTTT.

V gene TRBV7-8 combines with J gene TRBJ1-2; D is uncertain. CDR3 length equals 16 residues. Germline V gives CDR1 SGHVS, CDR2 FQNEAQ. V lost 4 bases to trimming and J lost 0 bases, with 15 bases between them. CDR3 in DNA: TGTGCCAGCAGCTCTAGACTTACGGCGACTAACTATGGCTACACCTTC. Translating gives CASSSRLTATNYGYTF.

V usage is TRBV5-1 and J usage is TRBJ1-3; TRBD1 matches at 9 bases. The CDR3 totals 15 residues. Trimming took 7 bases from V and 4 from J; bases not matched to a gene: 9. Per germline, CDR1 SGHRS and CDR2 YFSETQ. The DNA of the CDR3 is TGCGCCAGCGCCCCGGGACAGGGAACCGGAAACACCATATATTTT. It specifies CASAPGQGTGNTIYF.

CDR3 sequence reads: CASSIQGAYGAGELFF. The CDR3 region has the DNA TGTGCCAGTAGTATTCAGGGGGCATATGGTGCCGGGGAGCTGTTTTTT. J is TRBJ2-2 and V is TRBV19, with 8 bases that match TRBD1. Unmatched junction bases numbered 9, after V lost 3 bases and J lost 6 bases. CDR3 length: 16 amino acids. CDR1 is LNHDA, CDR2 SQIVND, per germline (reference sequence).